The source of this T cell receptor beta chain is a study of type 1 and type 2 diabetes patients. Overall study context: Magnetic bead positive selection isolated CD4+ or CD8+ T cells from PBMCs. General study points: Type 1 diabetes repertoires were significantly less diverse than type 2 diabetes ones. Some HECs seen only in T1D might also appear in more T2D or control samples.

No donor had another autoimmune disease or recent infection within four weeks. The PCR template was genomic DNA. Amplification of the beta chain CDR3 used 30 forward and 13 reverse multiplex primers. TCRdb passed the multiplex PCR reads through MiXCR, listing each CDR3 protein once. Of some 250,000 distinct CDR3 sequences listed, over 45% were seen once; the top ten hold about an eighth. This clonotype was found many times. As yet, its antigen is unknown. The CDR3 is made up of 10 amino acids. The ends were cut back, 6 bases at V and 8 bases at J, with 8 bases in the middle. Germline loops: CDR1 DFQATT, CDR2 SNEGSKA (reference sequence).

The rearrangement links TRBV20-1 to TRBJ2-1; the D gene is possibly TRBD2 (5 bases). The TCR sequence derives from a man between 18 and 29 years old with type 2 diabetes. What was sequenced was peripheral blood mononuclear cells (PBMCs). CDR3 amino acids: CSATRYEQFF. The CDR3 region has the DNA TGCAGTGCCACTAGGTATGAGCAGTTCTTC.